The 17 T cell receptor beta chains below were found in one sample sequenced in a study of spatial heterogeneity in lung cancer. Time point meaning: sample taken at primary tumor resection. From tumor, nontumor lung or frozen PBMC, whole RNA was taken unsorted for sequencing. TCRdb reanalysed the 5' RACE reads using MiXCR and keeps one entry per CDR3 protein. The sample shows 10,000 to 15,000 distinct CDR3 sequences, more than 4.5% of them seen only once. The sequences come from lung tumor tissue, collected at surgery. The source of these receptors is a human donor with early-stage non-small cell lung cancer.

This clonotype has ten or more counts. The size of this beta chain means little, since it is a stray read in a library made for alpha chains. The rearrangement links TRBV9 to TRBJ1-1, with D maybe TRBD1 (6 bases). CDR1 is SGDLS, CDR2 YYNGEE, per germline. Trimming took off 2 bases at V and 1 base at J, with 9 bases between the two ends. The CDR3 is made up of 14 amino acids. CDR3 sequence reads: CASSVTGQNTEAFF. The CDR3 DNA follows: TGTGCCAGCAGCGTGACAGGACAGAACACTGAAGCTTTCTTT.

This clonotype was observed at least ten times. Within a library made for alpha chains, this beta chain is off target, and its count is uninformative. This sequence joins TRBV12-5 and TRBJ2-5; D not resolved. This CDR3 spans 11 amino acids. CDR1 is LGHNT and CDR2 is FRNRAP in the germline V gene. The V gene lost 7 bases and the J gene lost 7 bases, with 10 bases spanning the gap. The CDR3 DNA sequence: TGTGCTAGTGAAAGGGAAGGGACCCAGTACTTC. Its translation is CASEREGTQYF. The full variable domain, with the rest looked up from reference TRBV12-5 and TRBJ2-5, is DARVTQTPRHKVTEMGQEVTMRCQPILGHNTVFWYRQTMMQGLELLAYFRNRAPLDDSGMPKDRFSAEMPDATLATLKIQPSEPRDSAVYFCASEREGTQYFGPGTRLLVL.

The table lists this clonotype with a few counts. Being off target in a library aimed at alpha chains, this beta chain has a size of little meaning. This chain joins TRBV29-1 and TRBJ2-1; a possible D gene is TRBD1 (6 bases). The CDR3 covers 11 residues. The V and J ends lost 6 bases and 3 bases respectively, with 6 bases between them. Germline-derived CDR1 and CDR2 are SQVTM and ANQGSEA. The CDR3 region has the DNA TGCAGCGTGGACAGCTACAATGAGCAGTTCTTC. It encodes CSVDSYNEQFF.

This clonotype was recorded many times. The library was prepared for alpha chains; this beta chain is a stray read, so its frequency means little. CDR3: CASSSYDRGRGNQPQHF. The CDR3 DNA reads as TGTGCCAGCAGCTCTTATGACAGGGGGCGAGGCAATCAGCCCCAGCATTTT. The rearrangement links TRBV7-9 to TRBJ1-5; 10 bases align to TRBD1. Germline V CDR1 and CDR2: SEHNR, FQNEAQ (reference sequence). J was trimmed by 2 bases and V by 4 bases; bases with no gene match: 8. The CDR3 totals 17 residues.

This clonotype was found many times. Because the library targeted alpha chains, this beta chain is an off-target read whose size means little. The chain carries TRBV7-9 and TRBJ2-1, with a tentative D call TRBD2 (6 bases). This CDR3 is built from 14 residues. Trimming removed 6 bases from V and 9 bases from J, with 18 bases in between. Germline V gene data show CDR1 as SEHNR and CDR2 as FQNEAQ (reference sequence). CDR3 protein: CASSLGLPDTEQFF. In DNA, the CDR3 is TGTGCCAGCAGTCTGGGACTCCCGGACACTGAGCAGTTCTTC.

This clonotype was seen repeatedly, ten times or more. In a library made to pick up alpha chains, this beta chain is a stray read with a size that means little. The chain recombines TRBV27 with TRBJ2-1, with 8 bases matching TRBD2. J was trimmed by 4 bases and V by 6 bases; bases with no gene match: 8. Germline CDR1 and CDR2: MNHEY and SMNVEV (reference sequence). The CDR3 loop spans 15 amino acids. The CDR3 region has the DNA TGTGCCAGCAGGACAACTAGCGGCGTTTACAATGAGCAGTTCTTC. It yields the protein CASRTTSGVYNEQFF.

By share, this clonotype ranks as medium-sized. This beta chain represents an off-target read in a library built for alpha chains; its size is of limited meaning. This chain joins TRBV5-6 and TRBJ1-2, with TRBD1 matching over 7 bases. Germline lookup yields CDR1 SGHDT and CDR2 YYEEEE. The CDR3 is made up of 10 amino acids. The junction had 3 bases not matched to a gene; V was cut back by 10 bases and J by 6 bases. CDR3 sequence reads: CAPRGDGYTF. The DNA of the CDR3 is TGTGCCCCCAGGGGGGATGGCTACACCTTC.

This clonotype has at least ten counts. This beta chain represents an off-target read in a library built for alpha chains; its size is of limited meaning. The chain's CDR3 is CASTKTGGIYNEQFF. The CDR3 nucleotides are TGTGCCAGCACCAAGACAGGGGGGATATACAATGAGCAGTTCTTC. This chain links TRBV7-2 with TRBJ2-1; 9 bases are a match to TRBD1. The length of the CDR3 is 15 residues. Germline V gene sequence: CDR1 SGHTA, CDR2 FQGNSA. V trimming: 7 bases; J trimming: 4 bases; junction bases outside the gene matches: 8.

The sample holds many counts of this clonotype. This beta chain turned up in a library designed for alpha chains; as an off-target read, its abundance says little. The rearrangement links TRBV29-1 to TRBJ2-3, with D maybe TRBD1 (5 bases). Trimming left V 5 bases short and J 5 bases short, with 17 bases between. The length of the CDR3 is 14 residues. Germline V lookup: CDR1 SQVTM, CDR2 ANQGSEA. The CDR3 reads CSVSNLGQGDTQYF. For the CDR3, the DNA is TGCAGCGTTTCAAACTTGGGGCAAGGAGATACGCAGTATTTT.

This clonotype was recorded many times. No conserved phenylalanine or tryptophan ends this CDR3, so it is likely a read error. The DNA is left out, because the CDR3 cannot be placed on it with certainty; the CDR3 is given as TCRdb lists it. This beta chain represents an off-target read in a library built for alpha chains; its size is of limited meaning. The rearrangement joins TRBV28 to TRBJ1-1; the D call of TRBD1 is as the table states it, not checked on the DNA. Per the germline V gene, CDR1 is MDHEN and CDR2 is SYDVKM. The CDR3 totals 11 residues, both ends included. This chain's CDR3 is CASSLRDRILL.

This clonotype was observed at least ten times. Because this beta chain is a stray read in a library intended to capture alpha chains, its abundance should not be given much weight. The chain is built from TRBV2 and TRBJ2-1, with TRBD2 matching 9 bases. The V gene's germline CDR1 is SNHLY and CDR2 FYNNEI. The J segment lost 4 bases and the V segment lost 8 bases, leaving 6 bases of the junction unmatched. CDR3 size: 14 residues. The CDR3 nucleotides are TGTGCCAGCGCCGGGACTAGCATGTACAATGAGCAGTTCTTC. Translating it yields CASAGTSMYNEQFF.

This clonotype was counted at least ten times. Since the library was made to target alpha chains, this beta chain is a stray read and its abundance is not meaningful. The chain links TRBV6-6 to TRBJ1-1; D uncertain. There are 11 residues in the CDR3. Trimming removed 5 bases at V and 8 bases at J, with 9 bases between. Germline V gene lookup returns CDR1 MNHNY and CDR2 SVGAGI (reference sequence). CDR3 region: CASSGFEEAFF. CDR3 nucleotides: TGTGCCAGCAGTGGGTTTGAGGAAGCTTTCTTT.

In this sample, this clonotype turned up a few times. Being off target in a library aimed at alpha chains, this beta chain has a size of little meaning. The chain carries TRBV9 and TRBJ2-3, with 12 nucleotides matching TRBD2. Germline V lookup: CDR1 SGDLS, CDR2 YYNGEE. This CDR3 has 18 amino acids. Germline trimming cut 2 bases from V and 5 bases from J; bases unmatched to any gene: 12. In DNA form, the CDR3 reads TGTGCCAGCAGCGTCACCCCCCTAGCGGGGGGGGCGGTAGATACGCAGTATTTT. This gives the protein CASSVTPLAGGAVDTQYF.

This clonotype was detected a few times. This beta chain came through as a stray read in a library set up for alpha chains, and its size says little. This chain uses TRBV5-4 with TRBJ2-1; perhaps TRBD1 as D (5 bases). The CDR3 totals 14 residues. Per germline, CDR1 SGHNT and CDR2 YYREEE (reference sequence). V was shortened by 1 base and J by 0 bases, with 5 bases between the two germline ends. The CDR3 DNA reads as TGTGCCAGCAGCTTGAGGGGCTCCTACAATGAGCAGTTCTTC. It specifies CASSLRGSYNEQFF.

This clonotype qualifies as medium-sized. Since it is a stray read in a library aimed at alpha chains, this beta chain has a size that is not meaningful. V usage is TRBV27 and J usage is TRBJ2-1; 10 positions agree with TRBD2. V lost 0 bases and J lost 8; bases outside the gene matches: 4. Germline-derived CDR1 and CDR2 are MNHEY and SMNVEV (reference sequence). This CDR3 region has 15 residues. DNA for the CDR3: TGTGCCAGCAGTTTATCGGCTAGCGGGAGTTATGAGCAGTTCTTC. Translation: CASSLSASGSYEQFF.

This clonotype was counted at least ten times. The library was designed around alpha chains, so this beta chain is a stray read whose abundance carries little weight. CDR3 sequence (DNA): TGTGCCAGCAGTTACTCTCTCCTGGCGGGAGAAGATGTGGATGAGCAGTTCTTC. Amino acids: CASSYSLLAGEDVDEQFF. This rearrangement joins TRBV6-2 or TRBV6-3 to TRBJ2-1; 7 nucleotides agree with TRBD2. CDR1 MNHEY and CDR2 SVGEGT come from the germline V gene. The length of the CDR3 is 18 residues. V dropped 0 bases and J dropped 8; count of bases not matched to a gene: 16.

At least ten counts were recorded for this clonotype. The library was prepared for alpha chains; this beta chain is a stray read, so its frequency means little. The gene calls are TRBV12-3 or TRBV12-4 and TRBJ1-1; possible D gene TRBD1, 6 bases. The CDR3 has 14 amino acids. V was shortened by 6 bases and J by 3 bases, with 14 bases between the two germline ends. CDR3 coding DNA: TGTGCCAGCAGAACTGAACAGGGATACACTGAAGCTTTCTTT. Protein sequence: CASRTEQGYTEAFF.